This is a list of T cell receptor beta chains from one sample in a study of T cell responses to AZD1222 COVID-19 vaccine. The repertoire was sequenced with immunoSEQ multiplex PCR; TCRdb's copy has only in-frame clones and lacks some. The repertoire holds approximately 100,000 clones, with approximately 87% as singletons. This sample comprised peripheral blood, obtained on day 0 of AZD1222 vaccination. All receptors derive from an adult in good health. The CDR3 runs from the conserved cysteine through the conserved F or W. The D gene is left open where the match is weak. A clone size is listed for some rows: how often the clone was seen (once, few, many), or a class if it is expanded.

d_call	v_call	clone_size	j_call	cdr3_nt	cdr3_aa
-	TRBV24-1	-	TRBJ1-1	TGTGCCACCGAAAGGAGCGGCGTGAGTGAAGCTTTCTTT	CATERSGVSEAFF
TRBD1	TRBV5-1	-	TRBJ1-2	TGCGCCAGCAGCTTGGGGGACAGGGTCTATGGCTACACCTTC	CASSLGDRVYGYTF
TRBD1	TRBV30	few	TRBJ1-1	TGTGCCTGGAGGTCGGGACAGGGGGTCGCTGAAGCTTTCTTT	CAWRSGQGVAEAFF
TRBD1	TRBV6-2/TRBV6-3	once	TRBJ1-1	TGTGCCAGCAGTCTAGGACAGGGCGCTGAAGCTTTCTTT	CASSLGQGAEAFF
TRBD1	TRBV19	-	TRBJ1-2	TGTGCCAGTATGATTCCGGGACAGCCCTATGGCTACACCTTC	CASMIPGQPYGYTF
-	TRBV9	-	TRBJ2-1	TGTGCCAGCAGCGCCGGGGGACAGTATTACAATGAGCAGTTCTTC	CASSAGGQYYNEQFF
TRBD2	TRBV7-2	-	TRBJ2-3	TGTGCCAGCAGCAATCTAGCGGGCCCCCGCCGGAAGCAGTATTTT	CASSNLAGPRRKQYF
TRBD2	TRBV10-1	-	TRBJ2-5	TGCGCCAGCAGCCCCCCCGGGGCTAGCGGCGGAAGCCAAGAGACCCAGTACTTC	CASSPPGASGGSQETQYF
-	TRBV5-1	-	TRBJ2-2	TGCGCCAGCAGCTTAACAACGAACACCGGGGAGCTGTTTTTT	CASSLTTNTGELFF
-	TRBV9	-	TRBJ2-7	TGTGCCAGCAGCGTAGGGGCTAGCGAGACCTACGAGCAGTACTTC	CASSVGASETYEQYF
TRBD1	TRBV7-9	-	TRBJ2-5	TGTGCCAGCAGCTTAGTCGGGACAGGGGAAGAGACCCAGTACTTC	CASSLVGTGEETQYF
-	TRBV19	-	TRBJ2-5	TGTGCCAGTAGTAAAGGACTGGGTGGCGAGACCCAGTACTTC	CASSKGLGGETQYF
TRBD1	TRBV27	once	TRBJ1-2	TGTGCCAGCAGTTCCGGACAGGGGGTCCGCTATGGCTACACCTTC	CASSSGQGVRYGYTF
-	TRBV11-3	-	TRBJ2-3	TGTGCCAGCAGCTACCGTCCGGGAGATACGCAGTATTTT	CASSYRPGDTQYF
-	TRBV5-1	few	TRBJ2-1	TGCGCCAGCAGCTTGGGCGCGGGTGAGCAGTTCTTC	CASSLGAGEQFF
TRBD1	TRBV28	-	TRBJ1-5	TGTGCCAGCAGTTATCTCTGGGTCAGGGGGAATAGCAATCAGCCCCAGCATTTT	CASSYLWVRGNSNQPQHF
TRBD2	TRBV5-4	-	TRBJ2-7	TGTGCCAGCAGCTTGGCCAGAGCGGGAGGACATCAGCAGTACTTC	CASSLARAGGHQQYF
TRBD1	TRBV6-5	-	TRBJ1-1	TGTGCCAGCAGTTTCGGACAGGGGGCTGTGTGGACTGAAGCTTTCTTT	CASSFGQGAVWTEAFF
-	TRBV7-3	few	TRBJ2-7	TGTGCCAGCAGCCTAAAGCCAGGGATCGAGCAGTACTTC	CASSLKPGIEQYF
-	TRBV5-4	-	TRBJ2-2	TGTGCCAGCAGCTTGGGGGGCGTTGGCACCGGGGAGCTGTTTTTT	CASSLGGVGTGELFF
TRBD1	TRBV5-5	-	TRBJ1-1	TGTGCCAGCAGCGCCGGGACAGGGCTTTCCACTGAAGCTTTCTTT	CASSAGTGLSTEAFF
-	TRBV15	-	TRBJ2-2	TGTGCCACCAGCAGAGATAGGTTTGGACAGACAAACACCGGGGAGCTGTTTTTT	CATSRDRFGQTNTGELFF
-	TRBV6-1	-	TRBJ2-7	TGTGCCAGCAGTGAAGCCCTCAGTCCCCCCTACGAGCAGTACTTC	CASSEALSPPYEQYF
-	TRBV7-2	-	TRBJ2-1	TGTGCCAGCAGCATCTTAGGGGGTGGACCACAAGGAGAGCAGTTCTTC	CASSILGGGPQGEQFF
-	TRBV6-6	-	TRBJ2-7	TGTGCCAGCAGTTACACAGGGATGAACGAGCAGTACTTC	CASSYTGMNEQYF
-	TRBV28	-	TRBJ2-7	TGTGCCAGCAGCCCTGGGGATCAGCTCTACGAGCAGTACTTC	CASSPGDQLYEQYF
TRBD1	TRBV27	-	TRBJ1-2	TGTGCCAGAACGACAGGGAGAAACTATGGCTACACCTTC	CARTTGRNYGYTF
-	TRBV5-1	-	TRBJ2-1	TGCGCCAGCAGCTCTGATGTGAGCTCCTACAATGAGCAGTTCTTC	CASSSDVSSYNEQFF
-	TRBV9	-	TRBJ2-1	TGTGCCAGCAGCGGCTCCTACAATGAGCAGTTCTTC	CASSGSYNEQFF
-	TRBV6-2/TRBV6-3	-	TRBJ1-3	TGTGCCAGCAGCAGGATAAGCTCTGGAAACACCATATATTTT	CASSRISSGNTIYF
-	TRBV20-1	-	TRBJ2-2	TGCAGTGCTAGTTGGGAGAACACCGGGGAGCTGTTTTTT	CSASWENTGELFF
TRBD1	TRBV27	-	TRBJ2-1	TGTGCCAGCAGTTCTTGGACAGGTGATGGGAATGAGCAGTTCTTC	CASSSWTGDGNEQFF
-	TRBV29-1	-	TRBJ2-2	TGCAGCGCTACATCCGGGGGTTACACCGGGGAGCTGTTTTTT	CSATSGGYTGELFF
-	TRBV7-7	-	TRBJ2-2	TGTGCTAGCAGCTTAGTTTCCGGGGTCAACACCGGGGAGCTGTTTTTT	CASSLVSGVNTGELFF
-	TRBV4-3	-	TRBJ1-2	TGCGCCAGCAGCCAAGATTGGGGAAGTAACTATGGCTACACCTTC	CASSQDWGSNYGYTF
-	TRBV5-1	-	TRBJ2-5	TGCGCCAGCAGCCTCACAGGAACCCAAGAGACCCAGTACTTC	CASSLTGTQETQYF
-	TRBV28	-	TRBJ2-2	TGTGCCAGCAGCCAGTTCACCGGGGAGCTGTTTTTT	CASSQFTGELFF
TRBD2	TRBV19	few	TRBJ2-4	TGTGCCAGTAGTATTGGGGGGGTCAAAAACATTCAGTACTTC	CASSIGGVKNIQYF
TRBD1	TRBV24-1	few	TRBJ2-3	TGTGCCACCAGTGATTATGACAGGGCCACAGATACGCAGTATTTT	CATSDYDRATDTQYF
TRBD1	TRBV6-2/TRBV6-3	-	TRBJ2-7	TGTGCCAGCAGTCCACAGGGACAGGCGGTCGAGCAGTACTTC	CASSPQGQAVEQYF
-	TRBV7-2	-	TRBJ1-5	TGTGCCAGCAGCTTAGCAGTCAGTTTGAAGCAGCCCCAGCATTTT	CASSLAVSLKQPQHF
-	TRBV6-5	-	TRBJ2-3	TGTGCCACGCAGCGTAGCACAGATACGCAGTATTTT	CATQRSTDTQYF
-	TRBV18	once	TRBJ2-3	TGTGCCAGCTCACCCATCTCTATCACAGATACGCAGTATTTT	CASSPISITDTQYF
TRBD2	TRBV7-6	-	TRBJ2-7	TGTGCCAGCAGCTCGCGACTAGCGGGAGAAACCGGGGGCCTCTACGAGCAGTACTTC	CASSSRLAGETGGLYEQYF
-	TRBV20-1	-	TRBJ2-1	TGCAGTGCTACCCAGGGTGGCGGGCAGTTCTTC	CSATQGGGQFF
TRBD2	TRBV3-1/TRBV3-2	-	TRBJ2-2	TGTGCCAGCAGCCTCCGGGGGGTCGGGACCACCGGGGAGCTGTTTTTT	CASSLRGVGTTGELFF
-	TRBV20-1	-	TRBJ2-5	TGCAGTGCTAGTGGGGGGGCTCAAGAGACCCAGTACTTC	CSASGGAQETQYF
-	TRBV5-1	-	TRBJ1-1	TGCGCCAGCAGCTCCAGGGCCCTAGACACTGAAGCTTTCTTT	CASSSRALDTEAFF